Described below is a single T cell receptor (beta chain) sequence and its context. TCRdb independently ran MiXCR on the PCR reads; one entry per CDR3 protein. The sample lists about 17,000 distinct CDR3 sequences; roughly 50% were seen once. This sample stems from a study of tumor-infiltrating lymphocytes in oesophageal squamous cell carcinoma. This CDR3 contains 15 residues. The chain is built from TRBV12-3 or TRBV12-4 and TRBJ2-4; D gene uncertain. The closer fit of TRBJ2-6 to the DNA end suggests the J call may be wrong. Material: normal esophageal tissue next to the tumor. The receptor comes from a female donor with esophageal squamous cell carcinoma. Here the CDR3 reads CASSLTFSGANVLTF. CDR3 nucleotide sequence: TGTGCCAGCAGTTTGACGTTCTCTGGGGCCAACGTCCTGACTTTC.